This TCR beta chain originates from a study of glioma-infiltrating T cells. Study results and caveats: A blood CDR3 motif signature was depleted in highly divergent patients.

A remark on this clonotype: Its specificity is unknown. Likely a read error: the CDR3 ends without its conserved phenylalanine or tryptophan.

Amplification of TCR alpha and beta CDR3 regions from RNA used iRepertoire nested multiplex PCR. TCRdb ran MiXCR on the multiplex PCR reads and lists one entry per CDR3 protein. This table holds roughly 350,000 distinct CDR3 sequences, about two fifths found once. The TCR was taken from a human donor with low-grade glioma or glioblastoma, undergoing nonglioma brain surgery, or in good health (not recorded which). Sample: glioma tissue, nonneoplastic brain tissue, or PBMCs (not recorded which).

CDR3 sequence (DNA): TGTGCCACCCAGGACAGGGGGCGAAGACCCCTCGAGCAGTACCTC. This encodes CATQDRGRRPLEQYL. V gene TRBV6-1 combines with J gene TRBJ2-7, with TRBD1 identical over 11 bases. Losses at the gene ends were 10 bases for V and 6 bases for J; bases not matched to a gene: 14. The CDR3 spans 15 residues. CDR1 and CDR2 (germline): MNHNS, SASEGT.